This T cell receptor beta chain came from a study of blood T cells in healthy people across ages. Whole-study context: T cells yielded about one barcoded beta molecule per two cells through template switching. The study's findings and limits: Unsorted PBMCs prevented conclusive naive versus antigen-experienced comparison.

Each sample used at least 6 million PBMCs. This clonotype was recorded at least ten times. The antigen remains undetermined. For the second PCR, which ran for roughly 6 to 12 cycles, a sample-barcoded 5' primer and a J-beta primer mix were used. A template-switch adaptor with 12 random nucleotides tagged each cDNA molecule. TCRdb processed the 5' RACE reads anew with MiXCR; each CDR3 protein has one entry. The sample holds 700,000 to 850,000 distinct CDR3 sequences, under 40% seen once. Germline V lookup: CDR1 SGHTS, CDR2 YDEGEE. The CDR3 has 15 amino acids. Between the trimmed V and J ends, which lost 0 bases and 0 bases, there was a span of 4 bases.

V gene TRBV5-8 combines with J gene TRBJ2-6, with D unresolved. The specimen sequenced was blood. The origin of this receptor is a man aged 18-30 years in good health. This CDR3 is CASSLVSSGANVLTF. In DNA form, the CDR3 reads TGTGCCAGCAGCTTGGTCTCCTCTGGGGCCAACGTCCTGACTTTC.